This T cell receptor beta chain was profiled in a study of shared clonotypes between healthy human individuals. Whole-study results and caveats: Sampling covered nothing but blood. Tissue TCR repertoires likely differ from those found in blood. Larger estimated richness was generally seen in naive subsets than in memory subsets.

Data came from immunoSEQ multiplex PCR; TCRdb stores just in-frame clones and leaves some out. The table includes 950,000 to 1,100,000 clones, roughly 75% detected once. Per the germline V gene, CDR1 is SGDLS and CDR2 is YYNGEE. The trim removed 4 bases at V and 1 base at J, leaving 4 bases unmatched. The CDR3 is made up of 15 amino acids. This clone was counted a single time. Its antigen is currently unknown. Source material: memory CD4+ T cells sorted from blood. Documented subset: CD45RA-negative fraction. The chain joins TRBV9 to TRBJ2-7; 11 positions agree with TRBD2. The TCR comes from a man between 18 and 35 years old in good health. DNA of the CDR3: TGTGCCAGCAGCCCCAGGACTAGCGGGTCCTACGAGCAGTACTTC. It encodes CASSPRTSGSYEQYF.